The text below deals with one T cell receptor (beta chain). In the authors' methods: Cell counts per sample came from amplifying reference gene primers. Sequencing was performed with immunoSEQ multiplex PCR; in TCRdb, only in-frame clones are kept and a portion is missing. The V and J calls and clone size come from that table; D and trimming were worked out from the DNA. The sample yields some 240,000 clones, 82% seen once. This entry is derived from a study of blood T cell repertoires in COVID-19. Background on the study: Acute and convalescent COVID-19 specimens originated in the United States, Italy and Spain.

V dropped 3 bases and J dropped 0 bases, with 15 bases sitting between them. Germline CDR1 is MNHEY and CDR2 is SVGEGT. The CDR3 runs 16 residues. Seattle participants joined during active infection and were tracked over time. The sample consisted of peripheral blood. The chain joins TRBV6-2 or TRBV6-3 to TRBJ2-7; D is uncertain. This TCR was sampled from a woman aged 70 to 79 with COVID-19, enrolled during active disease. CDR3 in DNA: TGTGCCAGCAGTTATACGGCGAGAGGAAGCTCCTACGAGCAGTACTTC. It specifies CASSYTARGSSYEQYF.